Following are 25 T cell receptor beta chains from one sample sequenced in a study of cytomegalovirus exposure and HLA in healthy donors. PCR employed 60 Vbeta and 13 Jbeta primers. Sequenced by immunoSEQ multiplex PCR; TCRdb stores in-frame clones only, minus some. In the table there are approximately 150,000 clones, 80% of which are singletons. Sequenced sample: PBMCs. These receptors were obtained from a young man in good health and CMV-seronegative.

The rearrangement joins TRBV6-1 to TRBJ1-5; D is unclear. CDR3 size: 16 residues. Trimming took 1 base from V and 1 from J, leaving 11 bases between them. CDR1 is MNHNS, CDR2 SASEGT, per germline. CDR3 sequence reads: CASSEEGGWSNQPQHF. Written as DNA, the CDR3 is TGTGCCAGCAGTGAAGAGGGAGGCTGGAGCAATCAGCCCCAGCATTTT.

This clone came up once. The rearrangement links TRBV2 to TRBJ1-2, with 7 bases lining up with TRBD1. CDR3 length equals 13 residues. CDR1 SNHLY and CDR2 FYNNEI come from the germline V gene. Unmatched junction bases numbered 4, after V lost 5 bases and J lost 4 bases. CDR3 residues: CASSPGTAYGYTF. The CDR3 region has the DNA TGTGCCAGCAGTCCCGGGACAGCCTATGGCTACACCTTC.

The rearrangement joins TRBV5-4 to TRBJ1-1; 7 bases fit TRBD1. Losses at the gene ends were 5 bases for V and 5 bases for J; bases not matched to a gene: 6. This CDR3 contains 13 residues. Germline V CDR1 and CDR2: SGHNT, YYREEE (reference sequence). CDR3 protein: CASRRTGGTEAFF. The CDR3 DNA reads TGTGCCAGCAGAAGGACAGGAGGAACTGAAGCTTTCTTT.

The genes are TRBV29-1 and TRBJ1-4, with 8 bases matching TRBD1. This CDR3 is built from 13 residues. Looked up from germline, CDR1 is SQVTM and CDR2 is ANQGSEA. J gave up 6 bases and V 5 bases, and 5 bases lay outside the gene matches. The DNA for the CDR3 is TGCAGCGTTTATGGACAGGGCTATGAAAAACTGTTTTTT. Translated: CSVYGQGYEKLFF.

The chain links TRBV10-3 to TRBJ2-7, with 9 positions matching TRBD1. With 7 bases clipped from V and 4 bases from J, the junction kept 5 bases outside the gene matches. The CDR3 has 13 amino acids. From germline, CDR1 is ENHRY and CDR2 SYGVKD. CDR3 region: CAIKGQGPYEQYF. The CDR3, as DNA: TGTGCCATCAAGGGACAGGGACCATACGAGCAGTACTTC.

CDR3 loop: CASSPFLRGYEQYF. CDR3 bases: TGTGCCAGCAGCCCGTTCTTGCGGGGCTACGAGCAGTACTTC. The chain has TRBV11-2 and TRBJ2-7, with D perhaps TRBD2 (6 bases). V was pared by 5 bases and J by 3 bases, with 14 bases between. The CDR3 runs 14 residues. Germline V CDR1 and CDR2: SGHAT, FQNNGV.

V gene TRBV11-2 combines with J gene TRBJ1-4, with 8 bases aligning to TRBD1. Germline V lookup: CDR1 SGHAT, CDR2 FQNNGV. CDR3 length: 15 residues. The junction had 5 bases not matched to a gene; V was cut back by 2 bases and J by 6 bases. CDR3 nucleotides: TGTGCCAGCAGCTTACTACAGGGGGGTTATGAAAAACTGTTTTTT. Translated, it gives CASSLLQGGYEKLFF.

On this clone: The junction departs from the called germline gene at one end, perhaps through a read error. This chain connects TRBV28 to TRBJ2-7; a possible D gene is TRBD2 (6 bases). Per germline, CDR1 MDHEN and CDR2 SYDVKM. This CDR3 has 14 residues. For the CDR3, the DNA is TGTGCCAGCAGTTTCGGAGCGGGTTTCTACAAGCAGTACTTC. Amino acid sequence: CASSFGAGFYKQYF.

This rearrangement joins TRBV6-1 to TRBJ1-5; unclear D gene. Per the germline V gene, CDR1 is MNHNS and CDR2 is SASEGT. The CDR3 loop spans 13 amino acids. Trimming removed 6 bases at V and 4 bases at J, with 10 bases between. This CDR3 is CASSYVGNQPQHF. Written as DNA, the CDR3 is TGTGCCAGCAGCTACGTCGGGAATCAGCCCCAGCATTTT.

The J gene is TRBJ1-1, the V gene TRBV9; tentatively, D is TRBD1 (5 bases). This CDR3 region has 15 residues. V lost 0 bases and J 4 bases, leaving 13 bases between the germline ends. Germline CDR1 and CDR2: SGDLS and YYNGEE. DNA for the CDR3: TGTGCCAGCAGCGTAGGACGGGGGAGCGCCACTGAAGCTTTCTTT. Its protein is CASSVGRGSATEAFF.

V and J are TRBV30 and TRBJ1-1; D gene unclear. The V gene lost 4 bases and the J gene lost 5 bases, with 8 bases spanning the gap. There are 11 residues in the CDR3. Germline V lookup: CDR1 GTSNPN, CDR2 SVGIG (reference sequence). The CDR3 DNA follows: TGTGCCTGGACCGGCAGGACTGAAGCTTTCTTT. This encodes CAWTGRTEAFF.

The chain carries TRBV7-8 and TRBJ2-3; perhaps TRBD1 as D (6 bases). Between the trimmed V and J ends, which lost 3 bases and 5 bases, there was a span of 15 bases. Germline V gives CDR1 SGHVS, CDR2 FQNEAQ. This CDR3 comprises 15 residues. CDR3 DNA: TGTGCCAGCAGCTTCCGTACAGGGAAACGAGATACGCAGTATTTT. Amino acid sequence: CASSFRTGKRDTQYF.

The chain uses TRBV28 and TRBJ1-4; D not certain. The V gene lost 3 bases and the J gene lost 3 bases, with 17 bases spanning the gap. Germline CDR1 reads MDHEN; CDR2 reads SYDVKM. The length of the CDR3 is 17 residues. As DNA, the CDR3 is TGTGCCAGCAGTTTTACCTACGGGAGTCGGTCTAATGAAAAACTGTTTTTT. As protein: CASSFTYGSRSNEKLFF.

The CDR3 nucleotides are TGCAGCTCCCGCGAAGGAGAAGCCCAGCATTTT. It specifies CSSREGEAQHF. The rearrangement joins TRBV29-1 to TRBJ1-5, with D uncertain. V was cut by 8 bases and J by 11 bases, with 16 bases left in between. This CDR3 has 11 residues. Germline V gene sequence: CDR1 SQVTM, CDR2 ANQGSEA.

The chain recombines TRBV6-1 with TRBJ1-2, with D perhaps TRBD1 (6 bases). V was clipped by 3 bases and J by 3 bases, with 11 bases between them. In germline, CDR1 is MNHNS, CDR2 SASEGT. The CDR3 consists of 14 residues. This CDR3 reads CASSEGTRHYGYTF. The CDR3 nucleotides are TGTGCCAGCAGTGAGGGGACACGGCACTATGGCTACACCTTC.

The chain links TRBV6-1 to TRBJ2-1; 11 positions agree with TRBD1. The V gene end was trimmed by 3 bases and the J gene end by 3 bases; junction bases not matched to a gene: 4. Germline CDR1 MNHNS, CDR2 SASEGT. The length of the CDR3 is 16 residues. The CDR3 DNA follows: TGTGCCAGCAGTGAGGTGGGGACAGGGGGCTACAATGAGCAGTTCTTC. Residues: CASSEVGTGGYNEQFF.

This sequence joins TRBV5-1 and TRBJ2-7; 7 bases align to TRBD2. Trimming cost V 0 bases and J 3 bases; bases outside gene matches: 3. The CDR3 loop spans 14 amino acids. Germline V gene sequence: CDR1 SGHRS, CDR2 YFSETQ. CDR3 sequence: CASSLGGRNYEQYF. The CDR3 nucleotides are TGCGCCAGCAGCTTGGGCGGGAGAAACTACGAGCAGTACTTC.

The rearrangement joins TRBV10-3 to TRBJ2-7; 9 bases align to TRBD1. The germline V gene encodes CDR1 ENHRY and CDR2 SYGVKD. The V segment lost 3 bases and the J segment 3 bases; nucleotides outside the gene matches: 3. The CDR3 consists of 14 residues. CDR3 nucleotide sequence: TGTGCCATCAGTGAAGGACAGGGGTACTACGAGCAGTACTTC. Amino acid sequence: CAISEGQGYYEQYF.

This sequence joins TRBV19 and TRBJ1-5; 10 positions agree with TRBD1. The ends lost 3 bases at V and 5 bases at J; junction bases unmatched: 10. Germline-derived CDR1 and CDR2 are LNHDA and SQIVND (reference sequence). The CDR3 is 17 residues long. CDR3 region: CASSIRDRGPAYQPQHF. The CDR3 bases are TGTGCCAGTAGTATCCGGGACAGGGGACCCGCTTATCAGCCCCAGCATTTT.

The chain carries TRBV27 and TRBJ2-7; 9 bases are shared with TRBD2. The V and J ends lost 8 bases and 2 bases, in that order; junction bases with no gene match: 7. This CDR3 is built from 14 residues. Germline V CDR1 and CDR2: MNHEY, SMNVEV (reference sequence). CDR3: CASGRGGPPYEQYF. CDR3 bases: TGTGCCAGCGGGCGGGGGGGCCCACCCTACGAGCAGTACTTC.

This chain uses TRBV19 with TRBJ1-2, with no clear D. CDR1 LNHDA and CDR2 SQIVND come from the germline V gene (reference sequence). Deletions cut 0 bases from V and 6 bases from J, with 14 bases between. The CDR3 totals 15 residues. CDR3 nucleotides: TGTGCCAGTAGTATAGAGGACTCGAGAAGCGATGGCTACACCTTC. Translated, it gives CASSIEDSRSDGYTF.

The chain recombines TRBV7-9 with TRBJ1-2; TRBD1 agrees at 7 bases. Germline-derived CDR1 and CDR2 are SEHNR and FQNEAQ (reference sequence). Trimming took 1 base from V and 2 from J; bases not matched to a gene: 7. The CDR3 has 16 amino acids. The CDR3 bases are TGTGCCAGCAGCTTAGATGGACAGGTTCGAAACTATGGCTACACCTTC. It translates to CASSLDGQVRNYGYTF.

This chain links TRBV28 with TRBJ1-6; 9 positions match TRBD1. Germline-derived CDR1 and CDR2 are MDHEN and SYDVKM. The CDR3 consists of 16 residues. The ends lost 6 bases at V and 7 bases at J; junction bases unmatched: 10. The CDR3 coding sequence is TGTGCCAGCAGCCAGGGACAGGGTCTCTGGAATTCACCCCTCCACTTT. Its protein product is CASSQGQGLWNSPLHF.

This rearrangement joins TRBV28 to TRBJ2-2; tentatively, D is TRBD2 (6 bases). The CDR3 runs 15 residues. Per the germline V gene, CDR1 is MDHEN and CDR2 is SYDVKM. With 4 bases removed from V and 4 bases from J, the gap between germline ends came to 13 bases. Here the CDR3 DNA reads TGTGCCAGCAGTTCTCCGGGAGTCCCCACCGGGGAGCTGTTTTTT. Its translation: CASSSPGVPTGELFF.

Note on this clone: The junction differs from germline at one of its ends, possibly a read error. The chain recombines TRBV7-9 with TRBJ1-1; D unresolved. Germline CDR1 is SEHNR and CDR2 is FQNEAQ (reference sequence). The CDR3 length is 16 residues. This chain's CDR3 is CSSSLDRTRANTEAFF. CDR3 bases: TGTTCCAGCAGCTTAGATCGGACGAGGGCGAACACTGAAGCTTTCTTT.